Each of the 11 T cell receptor beta chains below was sequenced from the same sample in a study of shared clonotypes between healthy human individuals. CD45RO-negative, CCR7-selected cells formed the naive CD8 fraction, which excluded terminally differentiated effector memory CD45RA+ cells. Clones were sequenced by immunoSEQ multiplex PCR, and TCRdb holds only the in-frame ones, with some missing. In the table there are approximately 2,000,000 clones, 85% to 95% of which are singletons. The material sequenced was naive CD8+ T cells from PBMCs. The receptors derive from a young man in good health. Some clones in this sample may be carry-over from other donors' samples.

This clone came up a few times. This CDR3 is also generated by other DNA sequences in the sample. The chain combines TRBV9 with TRBJ1-1, with a tentative D call TRBD1 (6 bases). Looked up from germline, CDR1 is SGDLS and CDR2 is YYNGEE. The CDR3 contains 14 residues. Trimming stripped 4 bases from V and 0 bases from J, with 10 bases between. CDR3: CASSPRDMNTEAFF. The CDR3 DNA is TGTGCCAGCAGCCCTAGGGACATGAACACTGAAGCTTTCTTT.

The chain combines TRBV5-5 with TRBJ1-2; 12 bases agree with TRBD1. This CDR3 is built from 15 residues. Germline V gives CDR1 SGHKS, CDR2 YYEKEE (reference sequence). With 2 bases clipped from V and 7 bases from J, the junction kept 6 bases outside the gene matches. CDR3 protein: CASSLGGTGGVGYTF. CDR3 DNA: TGTGCCAGCAGCTTAGGCGGGACAGGGGGCGTTGGCTACACCTTC.

This clone was detected only once. V and J are TRBV7-9 and TRBJ2-2; TRBD2 matches 10 bases. J was trimmed by 5 bases and V by 3 bases; bases with no gene match: 15. The CDR3 is 19 amino acids. Per the germline V gene, CDR1 is SEHNR and CDR2 is FQNEAQ (reference sequence). CDR3 residues: CASSFRRGSGRALTGELFF. As DNA, the CDR3 is TGTGCCAGCAGCTTCAGGAGGGGAAGCGGGAGGGCCTTGACCGGGGAGCTGTTTTTT.

This chain joins TRBV10-1 and TRBJ2-1; D might be TRBD2 (6 bases). Between the trimmed V and J ends, which lost 0 bases and 3 bases, there was a span of 9 bases. Germline CDR1 WNHNN, CDR2 SYGVQD (reference sequence). This CDR3 is 15 amino acids long. The DNA of the CDR3 is TGCGCCAGCAGTGAGTCCGGGCGGGACTACAATGAGCAGTTCTTC. This codes for CASSESGRDYNEQFF.

This clone occurred once. This specimen includes other DNA sequences encoding the same CDR3. V and J are TRBV27 and TRBJ1-1; D is uncertain. This CDR3 comprises 16 residues. Germline loops: CDR1 MNHEY, CDR2 SMNVEV (reference sequence). V gave up 2 bases and J gave up 0 bases, with 13 bases separating them. Here the CDR3 reads CASSLSPDPMNTEAFF. The CDR3 DNA reads TGTGCCAGCAGTTTAAGCCCTGATCCTATGAACACTGAAGCTTTCTTT.

The rearrangement links TRBV29-1 to TRBJ1-1; D gene ambiguous. Germline CDR1 SQVTM, CDR2 ANQGSEA. V lost 5 bases to trimming and J lost 7 bases, with 8 bases between them. The CDR3 length is 10 residues. The CDR3 protein is CSVSGDEAFF. The CDR3 DNA is TGCAGCGTTAGTGGAGATGAAGCTTTCTTT.

The chain combines TRBV7-9 with TRBJ1-2; no clear D. The length of the CDR3 is 12 residues. The germline V gene encodes CDR1 SEHNR and CDR2 FQNEAQ (reference sequence). With 1 base removed from V and 8 bases from J, the gap between germline ends came to 8 bases. The CDR3 region is CASSLESEGYTF. The DNA of the CDR3 is TGTGCCAGCAGCTTAGAAAGCGAAGGCTACACCTTC.

The CDR3, as DNA: TGCAGTGCTAGTCTCGGTCTCGCGGCTTTCTTT. Translating it yields CSASLGLAAFF. V is TRBV20-1 and J is TRBJ1-1; D not certain. V lost 3 bases and J lost 11, with 13 bases in between. Germline V gene sequence: CDR1 DFQATT, CDR2 SNEGSKA (reference sequence). The CDR3 extends over 11 amino acids.

This rearrangement joins TRBV5-1 to TRBJ1-2; D not certain. The length of the CDR3 is 15 residues. Trimming took off 0 bases at V and 0 bases at J, with 9 bases between the two ends. Per the germline V gene, CDR1 is SGHRS and CDR2 is YFSETQ. CDR3 sequence (DNA): TGCGCCAGCAGCTTGGAGGCACTCGCTAACTATGGCTACACCTTC. Protein: CASSLEALANYGYTF.

This chain connects TRBV4-1 to TRBJ2-1, with 9 bases lining up with TRBD2. V shed 4 bases, J shed 6 bases, and the junction held 1 base outside the gene matches. The CDR3 loop spans 13 amino acids. CDR1 is MGHRA, CDR2 YSYEKL, per germline. CDR3 in DNA: TGCGCCAGCAGCCCGGGACTAGCCAATGAGCAGTTCTTC. This translates into CASSPGLANEQFF.

In the case of this clone: Other nucleotide sequences from this sample produce the same CDR3. The V call is TRBV29-1, the J call TRBJ2-7, with a weak D call TRBD2 (6 bases). There are 13 residues in the CDR3. V dropped 3 bases and J dropped 0 bases, with 9 bases sitting between them. CDR1 SQVTM and CDR2 ANQGSEA come from the germline V gene. This chain's CDR3 is CSVEGDSSYEQYF. DNA for the CDR3: TGCAGCGTTGAGGGGGACTCCTCCTACGAGCAGTACTTC.